The sample holds a few counts of the clone carrying this T cell receptor (beta chain). Its antigen is currently unknown. The study treated chemo-refractory metastatic non-small-cell lung cancer patients with focal radiation plus ipilimumab CTLA-4 blockade. This specimen comes from a study of radiotherapy plus CTLA-4 blockade in lung cancer. The study's findings and limits: After treatment with radiotherapy plus ipilimumab, TCR clones that came from the tumor expanded in blood.

This table comes from immunoSEQ multiplex PCR, and its TCRdb copy is limited to in-frame clones, with some not included. The sample holds 40,000 or so clones, about 68% seen once. V was shortened by 1 base and J by 5 bases, with 15 bases between the two germline ends. The CDR3 is made up of 15 amino acids. The germline gives CDR1 GTSNPN, CDR2 SVGIG (reference sequence). The sequencing used peripheral blood, collected from a patient treated with radiotherapy plus ipilimumab. The chain employs TRBV30 and TRBJ2-4; D may match TRBD1 or TRBD2 (5 bases each). This clonotype originated in a human donor with non-small cell lung cancer who had stable disease on radiotherapy plus ipilimumab. CDR3: CAWSGGLGVENIQYF. The CDR3 DNA reads TGTGCCTGGAGTGGGGGGTTAGGGGTCGAAAACATTCAGTACTTC.